This T cell receptor beta chain is drawn from a study of CD8 T cells in ankylosing spondylitis. Points from the study as a whole: Clones that were linked to disease were CD8+ and were relatively rare in peripheral blood. One TCR beta motif, made up of about 8 highly homologous variants, appeared characteristic of ankylosing spondylitis blood. Within matched ankylosing spondylitis synovial fluid, disease-linked clones were reportedly significantly enriched.

This CDR3 has 15 residues. Per the germline V gene, CDR1 is SGHRS and CDR2 is YFSETQ. The junction had 3 bases not matched to a gene; V was cut back by 2 bases and J by 2 bases. This clonotype showed up many times. Its antigen is not known. In making TCR beta libraries, quantitative 5'-RACE with molecular barcodes was used. TCRdb called the 5' RACE reads again in MiXCR, with one record for every CDR3 protein. The data contain roughly 130,000 distinct CDR3 sequences, around 13% of them seen just once; the ten biggest clones take up under 3%. What was sequenced was blood, either unsorted or a sorted T cell fraction (not recorded which). The origin of this receptor is a female donor with ankylosing spondylitis or in good health (not recorded which). This chain connects TRBV5-1 to TRBJ2-3, with 9 bases identical to TRBD1. CDR3 sequence (DNA): TGCGCCAGCAGCTTCGGACAGGGGCCCACAGATACGCAGTATTTT. It translates to CASSFGQGPTDTQYF.